These T cell receptor beta chains were read from a single sample in a study of blood T cell repertoires in COVID-19. The table came from immunoSEQ multiplex PCR; TCRdb's copy has only in-frame clones and leaves some out. The data contain some 320,000 clones, about 91% of them singletons. Sequencing was performed on peripheral blood. Source of these receptors: a woman in her twenties or thirties who had recovered from COVID-19. Both conserved end residues are part of each CDR3. The D gene is left open where the match is weak. Some rows have no size entry. The others give once, few or many, or a class for an expanded clone.

>-|TRBJ2-1|TRBV6-6|-
TGTGCCAGCAGTCCACACGGTGGAGGCCTCTACTACAATGAGCAGTTCTTC
CASSPHGGGLYYNEQFF
>-|TRBJ1-3|TRBV7-2|few
TGTGCCAGCAGCTTCCCGAGCTCTGGAAACACCATATATTTT
CASSFPSSGNTIYF
>TRBD2|TRBJ2-1|TRBV9|-
TGTGCCAGCAGCGCGGGACTAGCGGGGGATGAGCAGTTCTTC
CASSAGLAGDEQFF
>-|TRBJ1-6|TRBV4-2|-
TGTGCCAGCAGCCAAGATGGTCGGCAGGTCTCCTATAATTCACCCCTCCACTTT
CASSQDGRQVSYNSPLHF
>TRBD1|TRBJ1-1|TRBV9|-
TGTGCCAGCAGCGTAGATCCAGGGGGTAACACTGAAGCTTTCTTT
CASSVDPGGNTEAFF
>-|TRBJ2-7|TRBV13|few
TGTGCCAGCAGCTTTTTGCGAATCTACGAGCAGTACTTC
CASSFLRIYEQYF
>TRBD1|TRBJ1-2|TRBV12-3/TRBV12-4|-
TGTGCCAGCAGTTCCCTAGGGGGCTGGGGCTACACCTTC
CASSSLGGWGYTF
>-|TRBJ2-5|TRBV5-4|-
TGTGCCAGCAACCCCCTGGAGCAAGAGACCCAGTACTTC
CASNPLEQETQYF
>TRBD1|TRBJ1-6|TRBV5-1|-
TGCGCCAGCAGCTCGACAGGGTCCAGTAATTCACCCCTCCACTTT
CASSSTGSSNSPLHF
>TRBD1|TRBJ2-7|TRBV6-1|-
TGTGCCAGCAGTGAAGCGAGGACAGGGGGTTCTTCGGGCTTC
CASSEARTGGSSGF
>TRBD1|TRBJ2-4|TRBV28|-
TGTGCCAGCAGTTATGGGACAGCCTATATTCAGTACTTC
CASSYGTAYIQYF
>TRBD1|TRBJ1-1|TRBV4-1|-
TGCGCCAGCAGCCAGTTGGGACAGGGGGCGAGAGAAGCTTTCTTT
CASSQLGQGAREAFF
>-|TRBJ2-3|TRBV5-1|few
TGCGCCAGCAGCCCGGTCCCAGCGGGTCCGACAGATACGCAGTATTTT
CASSPVPAGPTDTQYF
>TRBD1|TRBJ2-2|TRBV5-1|-
TGCGCCAGCAGCCTACGGACAGGGAACACCGGGGAGCTGTTTTTT
CASSLRTGNTGELFF
>TRBD1|TRBJ1-1|TRBV27|once
TGTGCCAGCAGTGCGGACAGGGGAGACACTGAAGCTTTCTTT
CASSADRGDTEAFF
>TRBD1|TRBJ2-3|TRBV5-4|once
TGTGCCAGCAGGGCTTGGGGACAGGGTAGAGATACGCAGTATTTT
CASRAWGQGRDTQYF
>-|TRBJ2-2|TRBV6-4|once
TGTGCCAGCAGTCTTCTGGGTGCGGGTACCGGGGAGCTGTTTTTT
CASSLLGAGTGELFF
>TRBD1|TRBJ1-2|TRBV4-3|-
TGCGCCAGCAGCCAAGAGAATCTTAAACAGGGGGGGTATGGCTACACCTTC
CASSQENLKQGGYGYTF
>-|TRBJ1-5|TRBV2|-
TGTGCCAGCAGTTTTACAGGGTTCAGCAATCAGCCCCAGCATTTT
CASSFTGFSNQPQHF
>TRBD2|TRBJ2-1|TRBV28|-
TGTGCCAGCAGTGGGACTAGCGGGGGAATTAACTACAATGAGCAGTTCTTC
CASSGTSGGINYNEQFF
>-|TRBJ2-5|TRBV15|-
TGTGCCACCAGCAGAGAACATTTAGAGACCCAGTACTTC
CATSREHLETQYF
>-|TRBJ2-3|TRBV5-1|-
TGCGCCAGCAGCTCTCTAGGACAGCCTATTGATACGCAGTATTTT
CASSSLGQPIDTQYF
>-|TRBJ2-1|TRBV5-5|-
TGTGCCAGCAGCCTCTACGGGACATTATATAGCAATGAGCAGTTCTTC
CASSLYGTLYSNEQFF
>-|TRBJ2-1|TRBV2|-
TGTGCCAGCACCTTGAACAGGGTTTTGCAGTTCTTC
CASTLNRVLQFF
>-|TRBJ1-1|TRBV5-1|-
TGCGCCAGCAGCGGGGGACTGATGAACACTGAAGCTTTCTTT
CASSGGLMNTEAFF
>-|TRBJ1-2|TRBV7-8|-
TGTGCCAGCAGCTCTTACAGGGTCCTCTCTGGCTACACCTTC
CASSSYRVLSGYTF
>TRBD1|TRBJ2-1|TRBV3-1/TRBV3-2|-
TGTGCCAGCAGCCAAAGACAGGGGGCATCGGTCAATGAGCAGTTCTTC
CASSQRQGASVNEQFF
>-|TRBJ1-3|TRBV13|once
TGTGCCAGTAACCCGGGTATGGTTGGAAACACCATATATTTT
CASNPGMVGNTIYF
>-|TRBJ1-5|TRBV28|-
TGTGCCAGCAGTTCCCCAGGGGGCAATCAGCCCCAGCATTTT
CASSSPGGNQPQHF
>-|TRBJ1-2|TRBV9|-
TGTGCCAGCAGCTCCGGGACAAGCCTTAACTATGGCTACACCTTC
CASSSGTSLNYGYTF
>-|TRBJ1-3|TRBV19|-
TGTGCCAGTAGTTTGGGGACATTACTCGGAAACACCATATATTTT
CASSLGTLLGNTIYF
>-|TRBJ1-1|TRBV5-1|-
TGCGCCAGCAGCTTGTACTCCAACACTGAAGCTTTCTTT
CASSLYSNTEAFF
>-|TRBJ1-4|TRBV19|-
TGTGCCAGTAGCCTGGAGGCTGAAAAACTGTTTTTT
CASSLEAEKLFF
>TRBD1|TRBJ1-2|TRBV7-3|-
TGTGCCAGCAGCCGAGGGACAGCCTATGGCTACACCTTC
CASSRGTAYGYTF
>-|TRBJ1-4|TRBV30|-
TGTGCCTGGTCGACAGGAGAAAATGAAAAACTGTTTTTT
CAWSTGENEKLFF
>TRBD1|TRBJ1-2|TRBV5-1|-
TGCGCCAGCAGCTTAGGTGGGACAGGGTCTAACTATGGCTACACCTTC
CASSLGGTGSNYGYTF
>TRBD1|TRBJ1-3|TRBV9|-
TGTGCCAGCAGCGTAGCTACGGGGACAGCTCACTCTGGAAACACCATATATTTT
CASSVATGTAHSGNTIYF
>TRBD1|TRBJ2-7|TRBV11-2|-
TGTGCCAGCAGCTTGGGGGGATTCGGGACAGGCTACGAGCAGTACTTC
CASSLGGFGTGYEQYF
>TRBD2|TRBJ2-7|TRBV10-3|-
TGTGCCATCAGGCCGGGAGGGCGCCTGGGGCAGTACTTC
CAIRPGGRLGQYF
>TRBD1|TRBJ1-3|TRBV6-1|-
TGTGCCAGCAGTGAAGTACAGGGGGCTGGAAACACCATATATTTT
CASSEVQGAGNTIYF
>-|TRBJ2-7|TRBV6-5|-
TGTGCCAGTCAACGGCGACAGGCCCGTGAGCAGTACTTC
CASQRRQAREQYF
>-|TRBJ1-1|TRBV4-1|-
TGCGCCAGCAGCCAGGGGAGTGGAGGATTACACGTCTTT
CASSQGSGGLHVF
>-|TRBJ2-1|TRBV3-1/TRBV3-2|-
TGTGCCAGCAGCCAAGATTTACGGAAGGGAGATGAGCAGTTCTTC
CASSQDLRKGDEQFF
>-|TRBJ1-3|TRBV29-1|-
TGCAGCGTTGCCGGACTGTCCTCTGGAAACACCATATATTTT
CSVAGLSSGNTIYF
>-|TRBJ1-5|TRBV6-6|-
TGTGCCAGCAGTTACAGCAGGGTGGGTCAGCCCCAGCATTTT
CASSYSRVGQPQHF
>-|TRBJ2-5|TRBV5-1|-
TGCGCCAGCAGCCGCGGGTTCCAAGAGACCCAGTACTTC
CASSRGFQETQYF
>TRBD2|TRBJ2-4|TRBV2|-
TGTGCCAGCAGCGGGACTATTATAGCCAAAAACATTCAGTACTTC
CASSGTIIAKNIQYF
>TRBD1|TRBJ2-3|TRBV6-2/TRBV6-3|-
TGTGCCAGCAGTGCACAGGGGGCATCCACAGATACGCAGTATTTT
CASSAQGASTDTQYF
>-|TRBJ2-7|TRBV2|once
TGTGCCAGCAGAATACAGGGTTTCTCCTACGAGCAGTACTTC
CASRIQGFSYEQYF
>-|TRBJ1-2|TRBV2|few
TGTGCCAGCAGGGACAGTTGGCAGACAAATGGCTACACCTTC
CASRDSWQTNGYTF
>TRBD1|TRBJ1-6|TRBV27|-
TGTGCCAGCAGTTTATCACGGAGGCCAGGGGGTAATTCACCCCTCCACTTT
CASSLSRRPGGNSPLHF
>TRBD1|TRBJ2-5|TRBV7-3|-
TGTGCCAGCAGCTCGGGACAGGGGCCCCAAGAGACCCAGTACTTC
CASSSGQGPQETQYF
>-|TRBJ2-1|TRBV12-3/TRBV12-4|-
TGTGCCAGCGGGCGGAGGTACAATGAGCAGTTCTTC
CASGRRYNEQFF
>-|TRBJ1-1|TRBV6-5|-
TGTGCCAGCAGTTTGGCTTTTAACACTGAAGCTTTCTTT
CASSLAFNTEAFF
>TRBD1|TRBJ1-2|TRBV6-4|-
TGTGCCAGCAGTGACTCTGGACAGGGGAACTATGGCTACACCTTC
CASSDSGQGNYGYTF
>TRBD1|TRBJ1-5|TRBV11-2|few
TGTGCCAGCAGCCCGACAGGGTCTTCTCAGCCCCAGCATTTT
CASSPTGSSQPQHF
>TRBD1|TRBJ2-7|TRBV4-1|-
TGCGCCAGCAGCCAGGTCTGGACAGGCTACGAGCAGTACTTC
CASSQVWTGYEQYF
>TRBD2|TRBJ2-1|TRBV6-5|-
TGTGCCAGCATGTTTGGCGGGGGGCACTACAATGAGCAGTTCTTC
CASMFGGGHYNEQFF
>-|TRBJ2-2|TRBV5-4|few
TGTGCCAGCAGCAACAAACGACAGGCCGCCACCGGGGAGCTGTTTTTT
CASSNKRQAATGELFF
>-|TRBJ1-5|TRBV6-5|-
TGTGCCAGTAGAGTTAATTGGGGAGGAGGAGAGCCCCAGCATTTT
CASRVNWGGGEPQHF